Given below is one TCR beta chain in context. Its matching antigen is unknown. Measured with immunoSEQ multiplex PCR; TCRdb has only the in-frame clones, and not every one. The table shows about 130,000 clones, with 89% occurring only once. The entry originates in a study of T cell responses to AZD1222 COVID-19 vaccine. The wider study: Timing groups of about 4 and about 12 weeks for second doses were pooled.

CDR1 GTSNPN and CDR2 SVGIG come from the germline V gene (reference sequence). The germline V and J ends were trimmed by 5 bases and 3 bases, with 13 bases remaining between them. The CDR3 loop spans 14 amino acids. Study results and caveats: Within unmutated variant regions lay the reported targets of nearly half of spike-specific TCRs. Across spike, vaccine-associated CD4 TCRs were found, dominant at 160-218 and 743-854.

The chain employs TRBV30 and TRBJ2-2; a weak D match, TRBD2 (6 bases). The material sequenced was peripheral blood, taken on day 0 of AZD1222 vaccination. The sequence was obtained from an adult in good health. CDR3 sequence reads: CAWYGLSDTGELFF. CDR3 DNA sequence: TGTGCCTGGTACGGACTATCCGACACCGGGGAGCTGTTTTTT.